This T cell receptor (beta chain) was identified during a study of T cells expressing NK-cell markers. Study in general: The study drew TCR beta repertoires from sorted CD3+CD56+NKG2C+, CD3+CD56+NKG2C- and CD3+CD56-NKG2C+ T cells.

General observations from the study: Evidence did not settle whether expanded NKG2C+ T cell clones targeted HCMV. More than five donors had dominant NKG2C+ clonotypes that comprised roughly 1.0-8% of their CD8+ T cells.

TCRdb reanalyzed the 5' RACE reads, giving one entry per CDR3 protein sequence and no DNA. Recorded for this sample: about 550,000 distinct CDR3 sequences. The CDR3 has 12 residues. Per germline, CDR1 SGHTA and CDR2 FQGNSA. With respect to this clonotype: Its antigen is undetermined.

The clonotype was recovered from a man aged 18 to 29 in good health. The sample was blood T cells: a sorted CD56 or NKG2C T cell subset, CD4+ or CD8+ T cells, or bulk PBMC T cells (not recorded which). The chain has TRBV7-2 and TRBJ2-7. The CDR3 reads CASSRGLYEQYF.